These T cell receptor beta chains were read from a single sample in a study of cytomegalovirus exposure and HLA in healthy donors. Generated by immunoSEQ multiplex PCR, the TCRdb table keeps only in-frame clones and is missing some. The table shows just under 95,000 clones, with around four fifths occurring only once. Sequenced sample: PBMCs. The receptors originated from a man aged 50 to 60 in good health and CMV-seropositive. CDR3s include the opening cysteine and the closing phenylalanine or tryptophan. Fields, in order: J gene, clone size, D gene, V gene, CDR3 DNA, CDR3 protein. A D gene is named only where the DNA matches it firmly. A row's size may be missing; if present it is once, few, many or a size class.

J: TRBJ2-5
size: -
D: TRBD1
V: TRBV4-3
DNA: TGCGCCAGCAGCCCCCTGGGACAGGGACAAGAGACCCAGTACTTC
CDR3: CASSPLGQGQETQYF

J: TRBJ2-7
size: -
D: TRBD1
V: TRBV7-9
DNA: TGTGCCAGCAGCTCTAAGATCAGACAGGGGGACGAGCAGTACTTC
CDR3: CASSSKIRQGDEQYF

J: TRBJ1-6
size: -
D: TRBD1
V: TRBV6-6
DNA: TGTGCCAGCAGCGGGACAGTCTCCTCACCCCTCCACTTT
CDR3: CASSGTVSSPLHF

J: TRBJ2-7
size: -
D: TRBD1
V: TRBV27
DNA: TGTGCCAGCAGTTCCTCGACAGGGGACGAGCAGTACTTC
CDR3: CASSSSTGDEQYF

J: TRBJ1-4
size: -
D: -
V: TRBV18
DNA: TGTGCCAGCTCACCATCGGGTGAAAAACTGTTTTTT
CDR3: CASSPSGEKLFF

J: TRBJ1-5
size: -
D: TRBD1
V: TRBV6-5
DNA: TGTGCCAGCAGTTCCGGGACAGGAAGCAATCAGCCCCAGAATTTT
CDR3: CASSSGTGSNQPQNF

J: TRBJ2-5
size: -
D: -
V: TRBV7-2
DNA: TGTGCCAGCAGCTTATCATTCGGGAACCAAGAGACCCAGTACTTC
CDR3: CASSLSFGNQETQYF

J: TRBJ1-3
size: -
D: TRBD1
V: TRBV6-6
DNA: TGTGCCAGCGGGGACAGGCCCCTCTCTGGAAACACCATATATTTT
CDR3: CASGDRPLSGNTIYF

J: TRBJ1-5
size: -
D: TRBD1
V: TRBV4-2
DNA: TGTGCCAGCAGCCAGGAGGTGGACAGGGGTAATCAGCCCCAGCATTTT
CDR3: CASSQEVDRGNQPQHF

J: TRBJ2-5
size: -
D: TRBD1
V: TRBV4-3
DNA: TGCGCCAGCAGCCAAGTATACGGGACAGCACAAGAGACCCAGTACTTC
CDR3: CASSQVYGTAQETQYF

J: TRBJ1-5
size: -
D: TRBD1
V: TRBV30
DNA: TGTGCCTGGAGTGGACAGGGGAATCAGCCCCAGCATTTT
CDR3: CAWSGQGNQPQHF

J: TRBJ1-2
size: -
D: -
V: TRBV6-1
DNA: TGTGCCAGCAGTTTGGACAGCTTCTATGGCTACACCTTC
CDR3: CASSLDSFYGYTF

J: TRBJ2-1
size: -
D: TRBD1
V: TRBV19
DNA: TGTGCCAGTAGAGGGACAGGCACTTGGCATGAGCAGTTCTTC
CDR3: CASRGTGTWHEQFF

J: TRBJ2-2
size: -
D: TRBD1
V: TRBV29-1
DNA: TGCAGCGGACAGGGCACCGGGGAGCTGTTTTTT
CDR3: CSGQGTGELFF

J: TRBJ2-7
size: -
D: TRBD1
V: TRBV30
DNA: TGTGCCTGTAATGGGGAATACAGGGGAACCTACGAGCAGTACTTC
CDR3: CACNGEYRGTYEQYF

J: TRBJ1-1
size: -
D: -
V: TRBV7-6
DNA: TGTGCCAGCAGCATAAATGGGGAGCTTATGAACACTGAAGCTTTCTTT
CDR3: CASSINGELMNTEAFF

J: TRBJ1-6
size: -
D: -
V: TRBV28
DNA: TGTGCCAGCAGTGGCTTGTATGGGCAGGGGATCACCTCCTATAATTCACCCCTCCACTTT
CDR3: CASSGLYGQGITSYNSPLHF

J: TRBJ2-3
size: -
D: -
V: TRBV7-2
DNA: TGTGCCAGCAGCTTATCATGGCGGGGAAGCACAGATACGCAGTATTTT
CDR3: CASSLSWRGSTDTQYF

J: TRBJ1-5
size: -
D: TRBD1
V: TRBV27
DNA: TGCGCCAGCAGACCCGGGACAGTTAGCAATCAGCCCCAGCATTTT
CDR3: CASRPGTVSNQPQHF

J: TRBJ1-2
size: -
D: TRBD1
V: TRBV5-5
DNA: TGTGCCAGCAGCTTGATCCCGGGACAGGGCCCCTACACCTTC
CDR3: CASSLIPGQGPYTF

J: TRBJ2-7
size: once
D: -
V: TRBV7-9
DNA: TGTTCCAGCAGCTTAGTAGCCAGAGAGTACGAGCAGTACTTC
CDR3: CSSSLVAREYEQYF

J: TRBJ1-2
size: -
D: TRBD1
V: TRBV7-2
DNA: TGTGCCAGCACCCAGGGGGACTATGGCTACACCTTC
CDR3: CASTQGDYGYTF

J: TRBJ2-3
size: -
D: -
V: TRBV5-4
DNA: TGTGCCAGCAGCTTGGGACAGACTAGCACAGATACGCAGTATTTT
CDR3: CASSLGQTSTDTQYF

J: TRBJ2-2
size: -
D: TRBD2
V: TRBV10-1
DNA: TGCGCCAGCAGTGACCCACGGCGGGGGGGCGGCGGAGCCGGGGAGCTGTTTTTT
CDR3: CASSDPRRGGGGAGELFF

J: TRBJ2-2
size: -
D: TRBD1
V: TRBV5-1
DNA: TGCGCCAGCAGCGCCGACAGGGATCAAAGCACCGGGGAGCTGTTTTTT
CDR3: CASSADRDQSTGELFF

J: TRBJ2-7
size: -
D: TRBD1
V: TRBV7-9
DNA: TGTGCCAGCAGCTTAACGGCCAGGGGGTACGAGCAGTACTTC
CDR3: CASSLTARGYEQYF

J: TRBJ2-7
size: -
D: -
V: TRBV2
DNA: TGTGCCAGCAGTGGGGGAGCCTACGAGCAGTACTTC
CDR3: CASSGGAYEQYF

J: TRBJ1-4
size: -
D: -
V: TRBV21-1
DNA: TGTGCCAGCAGCAACTACGGGGCAACTAATGAAAAACTGTTTTTT
CDR3: CASSNYGATNEKLFF

J: TRBJ1-2
size: -
D: TRBD1
V: TRBV5-6
DNA: TGTGCCAGCAGCTTGACAGGGGGCGCGGGAAGAAGCCACTATGGCTACACCTTC
CDR3: CASSLTGGAGRSHYGYTF

J: TRBJ1-5
size: -
D: -
V: TRBV5-5
DNA: TGTGCCAGCAGCTTCGGAGGTAGCAATCAGCCCCAGCATTTT
CDR3: CASSFGGSNQPQHF

J: TRBJ1-2
size: few
D: -
V: TRBV25-1
DNA: TGTGCCAGCAGGGGAAGGCCCGGCGGGGGCTACACCTTC
CDR3: CASRGRPGGGYTF

J: TRBJ1-3
size: -
D: -
V: TRBV30
DNA: TGTGCCTGCCCAAGGACAGCCTCTGGAAACACCATATATTTT
CDR3: CACPRTASGNTIYF

J: TRBJ1-5
size: -
D: -
V: TRBV6-1
DNA: TGTGCCAGCAGTGAGGGAGAAGATAGCAATCAGCCCCAGAATTTT
CDR3: CASSEGEDSNQPQNF

J: TRBJ2-3
size: -
D: TRBD2
V: TRBV4-1
DNA: TGCGCCAGCAGCCCCGCCCTAACGGGGGGTCGGGTGACAGATACGCAGTATTTT
CDR3: CASSPALTGGRVTDTQYF

J: TRBJ1-6
size: -
D: -
V: TRBV30
DNA: TGTGCCTGGTCACTCAATTCACCCCTCCACTTT
CDR3: CAWSLNSPLHF

J: TRBJ2-2
size: -
D: TRBD2
V: TRBV29-1
DNA: TGCAGCGTTGAGGGGTCTAGCGGGGGAGACACCGGGGAGCTGTTTTTT
CDR3: CSVEGSSGGDTGELFF

J: TRBJ2-1
size: once
D: TRBD1
V: TRBV9
DNA: TGTGCCAGCAGCGATAGGGGGCCTTACAATGAGCAGTTCTTC
CDR3: CASSDRGPYNEQFF

J: TRBJ1-1
size: once
D: -
V: TRBV6-6
DNA: TGTGCCAGCAGTGATGGACAGAACACTGAAGCTTTCTTT
CDR3: CASSDGQNTEAFF

J: TRBJ2-1
size: -
D: TRBD2
V: TRBV2
DNA: TGTGCCAGCAAATCTCTCGCGGGGGGGTTGACTGAGCAGTTCTTC
CDR3: CASKSLAGGLTEQFF

J: TRBJ1-1
size: -
D: -
V: TRBV5-1
DNA: TGCGCCAGCAGCTTGCATCGTGGAGAACCGAACACTGAAGCTTTCTTT
CDR3: CASSLHRGEPNTEAFF

J: TRBJ2-3
size: -
D: TRBD1
V: TRBV5-6
DNA: TGTGCCAGCAGCACAAATCCAGGGGGCCTCACAGATACGCAGTATTTT
CDR3: CASSTNPGGLTDTQYF

J: TRBJ1-1
size: -
D: -
V: TRBV7-3
DNA: TGTGCCAGCAGCTCGAGAACGAACACTGAAGCTTTCTTT
CDR3: CASSSRTNTEAFF